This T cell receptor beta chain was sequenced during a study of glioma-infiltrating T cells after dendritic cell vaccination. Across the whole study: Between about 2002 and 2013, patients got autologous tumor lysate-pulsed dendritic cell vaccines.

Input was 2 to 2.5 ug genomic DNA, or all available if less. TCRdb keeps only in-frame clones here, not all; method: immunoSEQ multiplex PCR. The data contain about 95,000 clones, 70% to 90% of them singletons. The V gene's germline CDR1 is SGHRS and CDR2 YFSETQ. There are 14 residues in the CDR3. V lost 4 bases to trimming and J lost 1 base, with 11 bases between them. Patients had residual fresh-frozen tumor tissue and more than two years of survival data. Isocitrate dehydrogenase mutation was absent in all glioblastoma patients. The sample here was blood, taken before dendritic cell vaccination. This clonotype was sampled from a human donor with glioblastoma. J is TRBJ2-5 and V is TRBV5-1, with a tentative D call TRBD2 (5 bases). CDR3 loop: CASSPVGVQETQYF. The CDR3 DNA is TGCGCCAGCAGCCCGGTCGGGGTCCAAGAGACCCAGTACTTC.